The rows below give T cell receptor beta chains drawn from one sample of a study of cytomegalovirus exposure and HLA in healthy donors. Assay: immunoSEQ multiplex PCR; the TCRdb copy retains only in-frame clones and omits some. Of about 170,000 clones listed, approximately 67% were seen once; the top ten hold about 3.2%. Sequenced material: PBMCs. These receptors all stem from a man aged 40-50 years in good health and CMV-seronegative. Both conserved end residues are part of each CDR3. Some rows have no size entry. The others give once, few or many, or a class for an expanded clone.

j_call clone_size v_call cdr3_aa
TRBJ2-1 . TRBV27 CASSLSLYNEQFF
TRBJ2-2 . TRBV4-1 CASSKGHNTGELFF
TRBJ1-5 . TRBV11-2 CASSLLGQGFNQPQHF
TRBJ2-2 few TRBV4-3 CASSQTSGVTGELFF
TRBJ1-2 . TRBV18 CASSQLTENYGYTF
TRBJ2-2 few TRBV19 CASSMAGAGELFF
TRBJ2-5 . TRBV25-1 CASSVGQLIQETQYF
TRBJ1-2 few TRBV7-9 CASSLALGHYGYTF
TRBJ2-7 . TRBV6-5 CASSYSGTETYEQYF
TRBJ2-5 . TRBV6-1 CASGRERGGQETQYF
TRBJ2-7 . TRBV11-1 CASSRSGYEQYF
TRBJ2-5 . TRBV7-2 CASSFFHRDVVETQYF
TRBJ1-5 . TRBV2 CASSGAGNQPQHF
TRBJ1-1 . TRBV7-6 CASSRGGGVTEAFF
TRBJ1-1 . TRBV4-2 CASSQGTTVNTEAFF
TRBJ2-2 . TRBV25-1 CASSLRDGELFF
TRBJ2-2 . TRBV27 CASSTPYGGLGELFF
TRBJ1-1 . TRBV19 CASSIVGQLGRAFF
TRBJ2-3 . TRBV6-4 CASSPSGSTDTQYF
TRBJ2-1 . TRBV4-1 CASSRPPRDRVDNEQFF
TRBJ2-1 . TRBV30 CAWRDGRRMGEQFF
TRBJ2-1 . TRBV9 CASSAFEAGGTEQFF
TRBJ2-3 few TRBV5-1 CASSWGGRARDTQYF
TRBJ2-3 . TRBV19 CASSTRQGLNTDTQYF
TRBJ1-1 . TRBV7-9 CSSSFNNGEAFF
TRBJ1-1 . TRBV10-3 CAISESGSMNTEAFF
TRBJ1-2 few TRBV7-6 CASSLATRGDYGYTF
TRBJ1-4 . TRBV25-1 CASSETGSNEKLFF
TRBJ2-5 few TRBV5-6 CASSLWGGSWGETQYF
TRBJ2-7 few TRBV27 CASSSTTGASEQYF
TRBJ1-2 few TRBV19 CASSRGHPYGYTF
. . TRBV4-1 CASSPSGAGSYEQYF
TRBJ2-7 . TRBV7-4 CASSLRGILTYEQYF
TRBJ1-2 few TRBV2 CASSGLLANYGYTF
TRBJ1-4 . TRBV11-2 CASSLNPTGSGEKLFF
TRBJ2-1 once TRBV4-2 CASSQALGLAIDEQFF
TRBJ2-1 . TRBV2 CASSPPRVRSVNEQFF
TRBJ2-7 . TRBV19 CASSSGHGGYEQYF
TRBJ2-5 . TRBV7-6 CASSNWTGFGETQYF
TRBJ1-1 . TRBV7-9 CASSVSGVSTEAFF
TRBJ1-2 . TRBV5-6 CASSLENTNYGYTF
TRBJ2-1 . TRBV5-1 CASSRGQGVYNEQFF
TRBJ2-7 once TRBV5-5 CASSLVQREQYF
TRBJ1-5 few TRBV4-3 CASSQAEDQPQHF
TRBJ2-3 . TRBV13 CASSRGQAAYF
TRBJ2-5 . TRBV7-9 CASSKRQDQETQYF
TRBJ2-3 . TRBV7-3 CASSSKRDTTDTQYF
TRBJ1-5 . TRBV9 CASGGGPGQPQHF
TRBJ1-5 . TRBV30 CAWRDRAVSNQPQHF
TRBJ2-2 . TRBV7-9 CASSPGLPAGELFF
TRBJ2-5 . TRBV7-2 CASADLAGWGREQYF